This record covers a single T cell receptor (beta chain). The antigen is not known. These data come from a study of cytomegalovirus exposure and HLA in healthy donors. Overall study: Approximately 85 million unique TCRs from HLA-typed donors were held in an early data release.

Amplification used 60 Vbeta primers and 13 Jbeta primers. TCRdb keeps only in-frame clones here, not all; method: immunoSEQ multiplex PCR. The sample contains some 140,000 clones, 73% of which appear only once. Per the germline V gene, CDR1 is SGHRS and CDR2 is YFSETQ. The CDR3 has 14 residues. V lost 4 bases to trimming and J lost 4 bases, with 14 bases between them. Overall study findings and caveats: Later analysis showed most CMV-associated TCR beta chains appearing HLA-restricted. Sequencing depth roughly uniform across donors was assumed in presence/absence analyses.

Material for sequencing was PBMCs. The chain links TRBV5-1 to TRBJ1-1, with D hard to call. The TCR sequence derives from a woman between 40 and 55 years old in good health and CMV-seronegative. DNA of the CDR3: TGCGCCAGCAGCCGGGGAGAATTTCGCACTGAAGCTTTCTTT. Translated: CASSRGEFRTEAFF. Full variable domain (rest looked up from reference TRBV5-1 and TRBJ1-1): KAGVTQTPRYLIKTRGQQVTLSCSPISGHRSVSWYQQTPGQGLQFLFEYFSETQRNKGNFPGRFSGRQFSNSRSEMNVSTLELGDSALYLCASSRGEFRTEAFFGQGTRLTVV.